The table lists the clone carrying this TCR beta chain with a count of one. This specimen belongs to a study of cytomegalovirus exposure and HLA in healthy donors. V was shortened by 8 bases and J by 8 bases, with 26 bases between the two germline ends. The CDR3 is 16 amino acids. The V gene's germline CDR1 is MDHEN and CDR2 SYDVKM. PCR was performed using 60 Vbeta and 13 Jbeta primers. TCRdb keeps only in-frame clones here, not all; method: immunoSEQ multiplex PCR. This table has about 130,000 clones, just under 75% appearing once. The sequence derives from a man in his forties or fifties in good health and CMV-seropositive. The sample was PBMCs. V usage is TRBV28 and J usage is TRBJ2-3; the D gene is possibly TRBD2 (7 bases). CDR3 protein: CASGTSGEGVVGTQYF. As DNA, the CDR3 is TGTGCCAGCGGAACCTCAGGGGAGGGGGTGGTTGGTACGCAGTATTTT.